These 18 T cell receptor beta chains were all obtained from the same sample, sequenced in a study of blood T cell repertoires in COVID-19. Sequenced by immunoSEQ multiplex PCR; TCRdb stores in-frame clones only, minus some. The repertoire has 90,000 to 150,000 clones, 85% to 90% of them found once; the top ten carry about 8%. Sequenced material: peripheral blood. The receptors here all came from a man aged 70 or older who had recovered from COVID-19.

This rearrangement joins TRBV10-3 to TRBJ2-7; a weak D match, TRBD2 (5 bases). V was pared by 8 bases and J by 1 base, with 12 bases between. Germline V gene sequence: CDR1 ENHRY, CDR2 SYGVKD. The CDR3 contains 13 residues. For the CDR3, the DNA is TGTGCCATCTTCGGGGAGAATTCCTACGAGCAGTACTTC. Protein: CAIFGENSYEQYF.

The chain combines TRBV28 with TRBJ1-6; D might be TRBD1 (6 bases). The V end lost 4 bases, the J end lost 8 bases, and 12 bases lay between the germline ends. Germline V lookup: CDR1 MDHEN, CDR2 SYDVKM. The length of the CDR3 is 14 residues. The CDR3 region is CASSSTGQYSPLHF. In nucleotides, the CDR3 is TGTGCCAGCAGTTCTACAGGGCAATATTCACCCCTCCACTTT.

This clone came up once. V is TRBV6-6 and J is TRBJ2-1; D is possibly TRBD1 (5 bases). The CDR3 totals 13 residues. Germline CDR1 is MNHNY and CDR2 is SVGAGI (reference sequence). Trimming shortened V by 5 bases and J by 4 bases, and 9 bases separated the two germline ends. CDR3 sequence reads: CASSGGAYNEQFF. In DNA, the CDR3 is TGTGCCAGCAGTGGTGGGGCATACAATGAGCAGTTCTTC.

The chain uses TRBV28 and TRBJ1-2; 7 bases map to TRBD1. The junction had 5 bases not matched to a gene; V was cut back by 4 bases and J by 6 bases. Germline V gives CDR1 MDHEN, CDR2 SYDVKM. The CDR3 length is 13 residues. The CDR3 sequence is CASSSDREDGYTF. CDR3 coding DNA: TGTGCCAGCAGTTCCGACAGGGAGGATGGCTACACCTTC.

The rearrangement joins TRBV5-6 to TRBJ2-4, with TRBD2 identical over 7 bases. In germline, CDR1 is SGHDT, CDR2 YYEEEE. The CDR3 is 15 amino acids. The junction had 8 bases not matched to a gene; V was cut back by 4 bases and J by 4 bases. The DNA for the CDR3 is TGTGCCAGCAGCCTGGGGCTAGCGGATAAAAACATTCAGTACTTC. It codes for CASSLGLADKNIQYF.

The chain employs TRBV7-8 and TRBJ1-4; D gene ambiguous. This CDR3 comprises 16 residues. The V and J ends lost 0 bases and 5 bases respectively, with 13 bases between them. Germline CDR1 is SGHVS and CDR2 is FQNEAQ. As DNA, the CDR3 is TGTGCCAGCAGCTTAGCGCATCGTGGAGGGAATGAAAAACTGTTTTTT. Its protein product is CASSLAHRGGNEKLFF.

This clone was seen only once. The rearrangement joins TRBV6-5 to TRBJ2-1; D is unresolved. V was clipped by 2 bases and J by 9 bases, with 5 bases between them. The CDR3 spans 11 residues. Germline CDR1 is MNHEY and CDR2 is SVGAGI. The CDR3: CASSYTGEQFF. The CDR3 DNA reads TGTGCCAGCAGTTACACTGGTGAGCAGTTCTTC.

This chain joins TRBV5-5 and TRBJ1-2; D remains ambiguous. This CDR3 has 15 residues. The germline gives CDR1 SGHKS, CDR2 YYEKEE (reference sequence). V shed 0 bases and J shed 0 bases, with 9 bases lying between them. The chain's CDR3 is CASSLAGSTNYGYTF. The CDR3 DNA follows: TGTGCCAGCAGCTTGGCCGGGTCCACTAACTATGGCTACACCTTC. Looking up the rest from reference TRBV5-5 and TRBJ1-2 gives the full variable domain: DAGVTQSPTHLIKTRGQQVTLRCSPISGHKSVSWYQQVLGQGPQFIFQYYEKEERGRGNFPDRFSARQFPNYSSELNVNALLLGDSALYLCASSLAGSTNYGYTFGSGTRLTVV.

In its sample, this clone was seen a few times. The chain employs TRBV6-1 and TRBJ1-5; 8 bases map to TRBD1. The junction had 5 bases not matched to a gene; V was cut back by 2 bases and J by 2 bases. This CDR3 is 16 amino acids long. In germline, CDR1 is MNHNS, CDR2 SASEGT. The DNA of the CDR3 is TGTGCCAGCAGTGAACCCCCAGGGGGCGGCAATCAGCCCCAGCATTTT. Encoded protein: CASSEPPGGGNQPQHF.

The chain recombines TRBV11-2 with TRBJ1-3; D not certain. The CDR3 runs 15 residues. V was clipped by 0 bases and J by 0 bases, with 6 bases between them. Per the germline V gene, CDR1 is SGHAT and CDR2 is FQNNGV. The CDR3 here is CASSLDHSSGNTIYF. CDR3 in DNA: TGTGCCAGCAGCTTAGATCACAGCTCTGGAAACACCATATATTTT.

This sequence joins TRBV3-1 (or the pseudogene TRBV3-2) and TRBJ1-1; the D is unclear. Germline-derived CDR1 and CDR2 are LGHDT and YNNKEL (reference sequence). This CDR3 is 14 amino acids long. Trimming took 2 bases from V and 1 from J, leaving 8 bases between them. This chain's CDR3 is CASSQLAENTEAFF. The CDR3 bases are TGTGCCAGCAGCCAACTGGCAGAGAACACTGAAGCTTTCTTT.

The rearrangement links TRBV7-3 to TRBJ2-3; unclear D gene. The germline V and J ends were trimmed by 5 bases and 1 base, with 10 bases remaining between them. Germline CDR1 is SGHTA and CDR2 is FQGTGA. The CDR3 spans 14 residues. In nucleotides, the CDR3 is TGTGCCAGCAGCCTAAGGGCAGGCACAGATACGCAGTATTTT. It is translated as CASSLRAGTDTQYF.

The CDR3 loop reads CATSIRGNTEAFF. The CDR3 DNA is TGTGCCACCAGCATTAGGGGGAACACTGAAGCTTTCTTT. The V and J genes are TRBV15 and TRBJ1-1; the D gene is possibly TRBD1 (5 bases). The germline CDR1 and CDR2 sequences are LNHNV and YYDKDF (reference sequence). Trimming stripped 4 bases from V and 1 base from J, with 7 bases between. The length of the CDR3 is 13 residues.

The chain carries TRBV30 and TRBJ1-1, with 7 bases that match TRBD1. Germline V CDR1 and CDR2: GTSNPN, SVGIG (reference sequence). V gave up 1 base and J gave up 3 bases; unmatched junction bases: 2. The CDR3 is 13 amino acids. The CDR3 sequence: CAWSGDRYTEAFF. CDR3 in DNA: TGTGCCTGGAGTGGGGACAGATACACTGAAGCTTTCTTT.

The CDR3 coding sequence is TGTGCCAGCAGCTGGGACACACCACACACAGATACGCAGTATTTT. Amino acids: CASSWDTPHTDTQYF. The rearrangement uses TRBV11-2 and TRBJ2-3, with a tentative D call TRBD1 (6 bases). Germline CDR1 reads SGHAT; CDR2 reads FQNNGV. V lost 4 bases to trimming and J lost 2 bases, with 13 bases between them. The CDR3 extends over 15 amino acids.

This sequence joins TRBV7-6 and TRBJ1-6, with D possibly being TRBD1 (5 bases). This CDR3 spans 19 amino acids. CDR1 SGHVS and CDR2 FNYEAQ come from the germline V gene. The germline V and J ends were trimmed by 3 bases and 0 bases, with 18 bases remaining between them. In nucleotides, the CDR3 is TGTGCCAGCAGCTTTCGCAGTGGGCGACAGAGCTCCTATAATTCACCCCTCCACTTT. Translating it yields CASSFRSGRQSSYNSPLHF. The whole variable domain, filled in from reference TRBV7-6 and TRBJ1-6, reads GAGVSQSPRYKVTKRGQDVALRCDPISGHVSLYWYRQALGQGPEFLTYFNYEAQQDKSGLPNDRFSAERPEGSISTLTIQRTEQRDSAMYRCASSFRSGRQSSYNSPLHFGNGTRLTVT.

The genes are TRBV6-5 and TRBJ2-1, with 8 bases lining up with TRBD2. V dropped 4 bases and J dropped 8; count of bases not matched to a gene: 10. CDR1 and CDR2 (germline): MNHEY, SVGAGI. The CDR3 is 15 amino acids. In DNA form, the CDR3 reads TGTGCCAGCAGTTCGAACCGGGGGGGCCCAGATGAGCAGTTCTTC. Its translation is CASSSNRGGPDEQFF.

The rearrangement joins TRBV30 to TRBJ2-7; 9 bases align to TRBD2. The trim removed 5 bases at V and 12 bases at J, leaving 14 bases unmatched. Germline V lookup: CDR1 GTSNPN, CDR2 SVGIG (reference sequence). The CDR3 consists of 13 residues. This CDR3 reads CAWGGLALDERYF. In DNA form, the CDR3 reads TGTGCCTGGGGTGGACTAGCGCTCGATGAACGGTACTTC. The full variable domain, with the rest looked up from reference TRBV30 and TRBJ2-7, is SQTIHQWPATLVQPVGSPLSLECTVEGTSNPNLYWYRQAAGRGLQLLFYSVGIGQISSEVPQNLSASRPQDRQFILSSKKLLLSDSGFYLCAWGGLALDERYFGPGTRLTVT.